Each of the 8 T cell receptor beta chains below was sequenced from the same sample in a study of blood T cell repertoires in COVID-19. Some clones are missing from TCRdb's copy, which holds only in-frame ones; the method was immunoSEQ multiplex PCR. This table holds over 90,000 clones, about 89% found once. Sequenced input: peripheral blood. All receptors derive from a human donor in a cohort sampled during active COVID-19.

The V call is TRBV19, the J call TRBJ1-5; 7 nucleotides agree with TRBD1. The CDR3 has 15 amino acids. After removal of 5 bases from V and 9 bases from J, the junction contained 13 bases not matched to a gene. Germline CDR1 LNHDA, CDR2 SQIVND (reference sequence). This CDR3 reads CASSLPGTVRRPQHF. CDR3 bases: TGTGCCAGTAGTCTCCCGGGGACAGTTCGACGGCCCCAGCATTTT.

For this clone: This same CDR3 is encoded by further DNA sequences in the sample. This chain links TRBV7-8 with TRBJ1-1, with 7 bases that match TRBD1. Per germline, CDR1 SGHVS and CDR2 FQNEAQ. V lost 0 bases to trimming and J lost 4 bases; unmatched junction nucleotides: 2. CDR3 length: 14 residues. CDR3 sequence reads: CASSLAAGGTEAFF. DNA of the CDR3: TGTGCCAGCAGCTTAGCGGCAGGGGGCACTGAAGCTTTCTTT.

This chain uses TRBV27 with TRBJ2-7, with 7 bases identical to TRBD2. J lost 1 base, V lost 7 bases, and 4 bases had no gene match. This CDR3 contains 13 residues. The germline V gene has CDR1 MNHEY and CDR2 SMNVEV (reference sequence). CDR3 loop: CASMGRGSYEQYF. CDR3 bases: TGTGCCAGCATGGGGAGGGGATCCTACGAGCAGTACTTC.

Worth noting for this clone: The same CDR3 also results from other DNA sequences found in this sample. CDR3 nucleotide sequence: TGTGCCAGCAGTCGGGCGGGGAACTATGGCTACACCTTC. Protein: CASSRAGNYGYTF. The chain combines TRBV6-5 with TRBJ1-2, with D hard to call. The germline CDR1 and CDR2 sequences are MNHEY and SVGAGI. V gave up 5 bases and J gave up 2 bases, with 9 bases separating them. This CDR3 has 13 residues.

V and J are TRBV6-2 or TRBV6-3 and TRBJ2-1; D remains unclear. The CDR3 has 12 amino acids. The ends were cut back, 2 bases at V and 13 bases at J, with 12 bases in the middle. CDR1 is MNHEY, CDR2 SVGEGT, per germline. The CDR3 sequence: CASSYPPPEQFF. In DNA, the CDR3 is TGTGCCAGCAGTTACCCCCCCCCAGAACAGTTCTTC.

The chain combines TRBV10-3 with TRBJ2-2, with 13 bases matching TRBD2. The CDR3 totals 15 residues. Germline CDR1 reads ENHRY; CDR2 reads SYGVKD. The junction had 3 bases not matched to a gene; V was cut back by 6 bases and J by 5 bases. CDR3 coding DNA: TGTGCCATCAGCCCGGGACTAGCGGGGACCGGGGAGCTGTTTTTT. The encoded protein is CAISPGLAGTGELFF.

DNA for the CDR3: TGTGCCAGTAACAGGCCCAGGGACACTGAAGCTTTCTTT. Translated, it gives CASNRPRDTEAFF. The V and J genes are TRBV19 and TRBJ1-1, with D possibly TRBD1 on 5 matching bases. The germline V gene has CDR1 LNHDA and CDR2 SQIVND (reference sequence). This CDR3 is 13 amino acids long. The V and J ends lost 7 bases and 3 bases respectively, with 12 bases between them. The full variable domain, with the rest looked up from reference TRBV19 and TRBJ1-1, is DGGITQSPKYLFRKEGQNVTLSCEQNLNHDAMYWYRQDPGQGLRLIYYSQIVNDFQKGDIAEGYSVSREKKESFPLTVTSAQKNPTAFYLCASNRPRDTEAFFGQGTRLTVV.

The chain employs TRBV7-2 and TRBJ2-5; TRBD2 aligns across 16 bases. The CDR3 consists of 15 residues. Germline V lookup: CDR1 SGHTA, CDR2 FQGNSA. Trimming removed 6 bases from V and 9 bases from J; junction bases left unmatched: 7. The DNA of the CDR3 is TGTGCCAGCAGTCCCGGGACTAGCGGGGGGGCGGCCCAGTACTTC. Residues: CASSPGTSGGAAQYF.